These T cell receptor beta chains were read from a single sample in a study of cytotoxic CD8 clonotypes in ibrutinib-treated CLL. Sequencing was performed with immunoSEQ multiplex PCR; in TCRdb, only in-frame clones are kept and a portion is missing. The table has 70,000 to 80,000 clones, more than 70% seen once. This specimen was PBMCs, taken at disease progression, from a patient treated with ibrutinib. The receptors shown here come from a human donor with chronic lymphocytic leukemia. Both conserved end residues are part of each CDR3. D genes are given only for firm matches. Clone size is shown for a subset of rows, as once, few, many or a class of expanded clone.

v_call	clone_size	d_call	cdr3_length	j_call	cdr3_nt	cdr3_aa
TRBV18	once	NA	12	TRBJ2-3	TGTGCCAGCTCACCGGACACAGATACGCAGTATTTT	CASSPDTDTQYF
TRBV20-1	NA	NA	11	TRBJ1-1	TGCAGTGCTAGAGATGGGGGAAAAGCTTTCTTT	CSARDGGKAFF
TRBV28	NA	TRBD1	16	TRBJ1-1	TGTGCCAGCAGTTCCCCGGGACAGGGGGCTGGCACTGAAGCTTTCTTT	CASSSPGQGAGTEAFF
TRBV2	NA	TRBD1	14	TRBJ1-1	TGTGCCAGCAGCGACAGGGGGGTGGGCACTGAAGCTTTCTTT	CASSDRGVGTEAFF
TRBV19	NA	NA	13	TRBJ1-5	TGTGCCAGTAGTCCTGAGGGTAGGGGGCCCCAGCATTTT	CASSPEGRGPQHF
TRBV10-1	NA	NA	12	TRBJ1-2	TGCGCCACCGGGCAGGCTAACTATGGCTACACCTTC	CATGQANYGYTF
TRBV4-2	NA	TRBD2	21	TRBJ2-1	TGTGCCAGCAGCCAAGATCGAGAGCGGGAGCCTTATTGGGTTTTTTACAATGAGCAGTTCTTC	CASSQDREREPYWVFYNEQFF
TRBV30	few	NA	14	TRBJ1-1	TGTGCCTGGAGTGTACCCGCCTTGAACACTGAAGCTTTCTTT	CAWSVPALNTEAFF
TRBV5-5	few	NA	13	TRBJ1-6	TGTGCCAGCAGCCTCACTTATAATTCACCCCTCCACTTT	CASSLTYNSPLHF
TRBV4-1	once	NA	15	TRBJ1-1	TGCGCCAGCAGCCAAGCTCCGGTAAGGAACACTGAAGCTTTCTTT	CASSQAPVRNTEAFF
TRBV4-1	once	NA	16	TRBJ2-2	TGCGCCAGCAGCCAAGTTTCCGGCGCGAACACCGGGGAGCTGTTTTTT	CASSQVSGANTGELFF
TRBV5-1	NA	TRBD1	17	TRBJ2-7	TGCGCCAGCAGCTTGAATTTAATCGGACAGGGGAGATACGAGCAGTACTTC	CASSLNLIGQGRYEQYF
TRBV18	NA	NA	13	TRBJ2-7	TGTGCCAGCTCACCACCAGGGAACTACGAGCAGTACTTC	CASSPPGNYEQYF
TRBV4-2	NA	NA	15	TRBJ2-3	TGTGCCAGCAGCGAGTGGGGGGTGGGCACAGATACGCAGTATTTT	CASSEWGVGTDTQYF
TRBV27	NA	TRBD2	15	TRBJ2-1	TGTGCCAGCAGCGCTAGCGGGAGCTCCTACAATGAGCAGTTCTTC	CASSASGSSYNEQFF
TRBV30	NA	NA	15	TRBJ1-3	TGTGCCTGGAGTAGCTCGGGGGTTGCTGGAAACACCATATATTTT	CAWSSSGVAGNTIYF
TRBV19	once	TRBD1	14	TRBJ2-2	TGTGCCAGCCGACAGGGGCTCTTCGGCGGGGAGCTGTTTTTT	CASRQGLFGGELFF
TRBV6-1	NA	TRBD2	16	TRBJ2-3	TGTGCCAGCAGTGGCCGGCTAGCGGGGGGGCCAGATACGCAGTATTTT	CASSGRLAGGPDTQYF
TRBV6-5	NA	TRBD2	14	TRBJ2-7	TGTGCCAGCCGGGCTAGCGGGACCTCCTACGAGCAGTACTTC	CASRASGTSYEQYF
TRBV6-5	NA	NA	13	TRBJ1-1	TGTGCCAGCAGTTACAAGTCTAACACTGAAGCTTTCTTT	CASSYKSNTEAFF
TRBV9	few	NA	13	TRBJ1-1	TGTGCCAGCAATCTCTCCCCGAACACTGAAGCTTTCTTT	CASNLSPNTEAFF
TRBV27	NA	NA	15	TRBJ1-5	TGTGCCAGCAGTTTAGGCGCCCCCCTCCGTCAGCCCCAGCATTTT	CASSLGAPLRQPQHF
TRBV25-1	NA	NA	12	TRBJ1-1	TGTGCCAGCAGTCAGGGTAAAACTGAAGCTTTCTTT	CASSQGKTEAFF